Included here is one T cell receptor beta chain sequence, with context. The target antigen is unknown. This sample was included in a study of a mutant IDH1 vaccine in newly diagnosed glioma. Whole-study context: Pretreatment consisted of radiotherapy, temozolomide, or both, with most receiving both.

Time point: week 11, during vaccination. The study gave 300 ug of mutant IDH1 20-mer peptide per vaccine dose, with topical imiquimod. CDR3 size: 15 residues. The J segment lost 9 bases and the V segment lost 0 bases, leaving 10 bases of the junction unmatched. Germline V gene lookup returns CDR1 SGHDN and CDR2 FVKESK. Whole-study results and caveats: Pseudoprogression showed no apparent link to changes in top peripheral T cell clonotypes.

Assay: immunoSEQ multiplex PCR; the TCRdb copy retains only in-frame clones and omits some. The sample lists some 64,000 clones; approximately 84% were seen once. The rearrangement uses TRBV14 and TRBJ2-5; the match to TRBD2 covers 7 bases. The receptor's source is a woman between 50 and 59 years old with glioma. The specimen comprised PBMCs, sampled from a glioma patient whose treatment included an IDH1 peptide vaccine. The CDR3 DNA is TGTGCCAGCAGCCAAGATAATATTGGGACTACCCCCCAGTACTTC. It yields the protein CASSQDNIGTTPQYF.